This TCR beta chain emerged from a study of blood T cells in healthy people across ages. Regarding the study as a whole: Calculation of diversity from one million T cells yielded estimates considered to be underestimates. Across the age range, TCR beta diversity per million T cells fell in a roughly linear way.

A word on this clonotype: The antigen remains undetermined.

Next came a second PCR, run for about 7 to 11 cycles, which used a sample-barcoded 5' primer along with a J-beta primer mix. Every single cDNA molecule received a tag from a template-switch adaptor with 12 random nucleotides. TCRdb re-analysed the 5' RACE reads in MiXCR, keeping a single row per CDR3 protein. The table has around 1.5 million distinct CDR3 sequences, roughly a third seen once. Germline CDR1 is SGHTA and CDR2 is FQGNSA. CDR3 length: 14 amino acids. The source material was blood. The clonotype comes from a woman in her twenties or thirties in good health. The chain links TRBV7-2 to TRBJ2-7; possible D gene TRBD1, 5 bases. The end of the DNA aligns better with TRBJ2-5, so the J call may be wrong. The CDR3 loop reads CASSLRGIEETQYF. The DNA of the CDR3 is TGTGCCAGCAGCTTAAGGGGCATTGAGGAGACCCAGTACTTC.